This T cell receptor beta chain appears in the sequencing data of a study of blood T cell repertoires in COVID-19. Study summary: There were acute and convalescent COVID-19 samples, and they came from the United States, Italy and Spain.

Repertoires were generated with immunoSEQ multiplex PCR, while TCRdb's copy carries only in-frame clones and drops some. The data contain 35,000 or so clones, roughly 89% of them singletons. Germline CDR1 MNHEY, CDR2 SMNVEV (reference sequence). The CDR3 has 16 residues. V lost 0 bases to trimming and J lost 2 bases, with 13 bases between them. Sequenced: peripheral blood. The genes are TRBV27 and TRBJ2-5; D unresolved. This TCR came from a human donor in a cohort sampled during active COVID-19. Here the CDR3 reads CASSLSGSWWQETQYF. The CDR3 DNA reads as TGTGCCAGCAGTTTATCCGGTTCCTGGTGGCAAGAGACCCAGTACTTC.